The 29 T cell receptor beta chains presented below share a single source sample, sequenced in a study of identifying expanded T cells in peripheral blood. Repertoires were generated with immunoSEQ multiplex PCR, while TCRdb's copy carries only in-frame clones and drops some. Altogether roughly 92,000 clones are present, more than 75% being singletons, with the ten largest covering under 20%. Specimen: blood. These receptors all come from a person between 18 and 75 years old in good health.

This clone was found once. The chain links TRBV30 to TRBJ1-4; no definite D call. CDR1 GTSNPN and CDR2 SVGIG come from the germline V gene (reference sequence). The V and J ends lost 2 bases and 8 bases respectively, with 9 bases between them. This CDR3 region has 12 residues. The CDR3 coding sequence is TGTGCCTGGAGTAACCTGAGGGAAAAACTGTTTTTT. It yields the protein CAWSNLREKLFF. Together with reference TRBV30 and TRBJ1-4, the CDR3 gives the full variable domain: SQTIHQWPATLVQPVGSPLSLECTVEGTSNPNLYWYRQAAGRGLQLLFYSVGIGQISSEVPQNLSASRPQDRQFILSSKKLLLSDSGFYLCAWSNLREKLFFGSGTQLSVL.

This clone appeared a single time. The V call is TRBV7-9, the J call TRBJ1-1; D call uncertain. CDR3 length equals 13 residues. Germline CDR1 reads SEHNR; CDR2 reads FQNEAQ (reference sequence). V was clipped by 6 bases and J by 1 base, with 9 bases between them. The CDR3 loop is CASSFEKNTEAFF. DNA of the CDR3: TGTGCCAGCAGTTTCGAGAAGAACACTGAAGCTTTCTTT.

The rearrangement uses TRBV7-9 and TRBJ1-4; no reliable D call. The V gene lost 8 bases and the J gene lost 8 bases, with 15 bases spanning the gap. Germline loops: CDR1 SEHNR, CDR2 FQNEAQ (reference sequence). This CDR3 spans 13 amino acids. CDR3 nucleotide sequence: TGTGCCAGCGGGTCCCCCGATCGAGAAAAACTGTTTTTT. Its translation: CASGSPDREKLFF.

The chain combines TRBV19 with TRBJ1-5; 7 nucleotides align to TRBD1. There are 16 residues in the CDR3. The V gene end was trimmed by 8 bases and the J gene end by 0 bases; junction bases not matched to a gene: 10. CDR1 is LNHDA and CDR2 is SQIVND in the germline V gene (reference sequence). CDR3 in amino acids: CASGHRGTGSNQPQHF. As DNA, the CDR3 is TGTGCCAGTGGCCACAGGGGAACCGGTAGCAATCAGCCCCAGCATTTT.

The gene calls are TRBV2 and TRBJ1-5; no reliable D call. The CDR3 contains 14 residues. Germline CDR1 and CDR2: SNHLY and FYNNEI. Trimming cost V 11 bases and J 0 bases, with 14 bases left between them. The CDR3 protein is CAPLRTDSNQPQHF. The CDR3 DNA sequence: TGTGCCCCCCTAAGAACAGATAGCAATCAGCCCCAGCATTTT.

The chain links TRBV5-5 to TRBJ1-6, with TRBD1 as a possible D gene (5 bases). The CDR3 contains 16 residues. Germline assignment: CDR1 SGHKS and CDR2 YYEKEE (reference sequence). V lost 0 bases, J lost 10 bases, and 17 bases lay in between. The CDR3 sequence is CASSLAGSPWGSPLHF. The CDR3 nucleotides read TGTGCCAGCAGCTTGGCAGGGTCCCCCTGGGGGTCACCCCTCCACTTT.

The chain joins TRBV19 to TRBJ2-3; 8 positions agree with TRBD2. V was clipped by 7 bases and J by 4 bases; unmatched bases: 7. The CDR3 sequence is 14 residues long. Germline values: CDR1 LNHDA, CDR2 SQIVND (reference sequence). The CDR3 sequence: CASKLGLEADTQYF. CDR3 nucleotide sequence: TGTGCCAGTAAATTGGGACTAGAGGCAGATACGCAGTATTTT.

The chain carries TRBV27 and TRBJ2-1; D not certain. CDR3 length: 15 amino acids. Germline V lookup: CDR1 MNHEY, CDR2 SMNVEV (reference sequence). Between the trimmed V and J ends, which lost 7 bases and 0 bases, there was a span of 13 bases. CDR3 in DNA: TGTGCCAGCACCCCCTTGGGCCCCTCCTACAATGAGCAGTTCTTC. Translation: CASTPLGPSYNEQFF.

This clone was observed once. The chain is built from TRBV7-9 and TRBJ2-2; no clear D gene. CDR1 is SEHNR and CDR2 is FQNEAQ in the germline V gene (reference sequence). The CDR3 sequence is 17 residues long. The germline V and J ends were trimmed by 1 base and 1 base, with 13 bases remaining between them. The CDR3 reads CASSLVVGSRNTGELFF. The CDR3 DNA is TGTGCCAGCAGCTTAGTAGTTGGTAGCAGGAACACCGGGGAGCTGTTTTTT.

The chain is built from TRBV2 and TRBJ1-4; maybe TRBD1 (5 bases). Germline V CDR1 and CDR2: SNHLY, FYNNEI. Trimming cost V 10 bases and J 0 bases, with 24 bases left between them. This CDR3 spans 18 amino acids. CDR3 nucleotide sequence: TGTGCCACAACCGCTAAGCGGACAAAGGAAGCAACTAATGAAAAACTGTTTTTT. It codes for CATTAKRTKEATNEKLFF.

The J gene is TRBJ1-1, the V gene TRBV4-3, with D unresolved. Deletions cut 0 bases from V and 4 bases from J, with 9 bases between. There are 14 residues in the CDR3. Germline-derived CDR1 and CDR2 are LGHNA and YSLEER. For the CDR3, the DNA is TGCGCCAGCAGCCAAGATAGGAGGGCCACTGAAGCTTTCTTT. It is translated as CASSQDRRATEAFF.

The V gene is TRBV9, the J gene TRBJ1-1; 10 bases align to TRBD1. The CDR3 has 14 residues. In germline, CDR1 is SGDLS, CDR2 YYNGEE. V lost 0 bases to trimming and J lost 5 bases; unmatched junction nucleotides: 1. The CDR3 DNA is TGTGCCAGCAGCGTAGGACAGGGGGCAACTGAAGCTTTCTTT. This sequence encodes CASSVGQGATEAFF.

The V gene is TRBV25-1, the J gene TRBJ2-3; D is undetermined. Germline assignment: CDR1 MGHDK and CDR2 SYGVNS. V was clipped by 4 bases and J by 2 bases, with 4 bases between them. The CDR3 is made up of 12 amino acids. The CDR3: CASSAFTDTQYF. The CDR3, as DNA: TGTGCCAGCAGTGCCTTCACAGATACGCAGTATTTT.

This clone showed up just once. The chain employs TRBV7-2 and TRBJ2-7, with TRBD2 matching 8 bases. With V trimmed by 6 bases and J by 2 bases, 9 bases remained unmatched. Germline V gene data show CDR1 as SGHTA and CDR2 as FQGNSA. This CDR3 has 15 amino acids. The CDR3 bases are TGTGCCAGCAGTTCGGGGAGCGGGGGCCCCTACGAGCAGTACTTC. Translated: CASSSGSGGPYEQYF.

This sequence joins TRBV7-2 and TRBJ1-6; D is undetermined. CDR3 length: 16 amino acids. V shed 8 bases and J shed 9 bases, with 23 bases lying between them. CDR1 is SGHTA and CDR2 is FQGNSA in the germline V gene. In DNA form, the CDR3 reads TGTGCCAGCCGAGGACCGGGTACTCCTATAAGTTCACCCCTCCACTTT. Translating gives CASRGPGTPISSPLHF.

In its sample, this clone was seen once. The chain uses TRBV5-1 and TRBJ2-1; maybe TRBD1 (6 bases). Germline CDR1 is SGHRS and CDR2 is YFSETQ. Trimming pared 4 bases from V and 0 bases from J, leaving 11 bases between. The CDR3 runs 15 residues. In nucleotides, the CDR3 is TGCGCCAGCAGCGCAGGGGCCATCTCCTACAATGAGCAGTTCTTC. This encodes CASSAGAISYNEQFF.

The V call is TRBV28, the J call TRBJ1-4; 7 nucleotides align to TRBD1. The J segment lost 3 bases and the V segment lost 5 bases, leaving 9 bases of the junction unmatched. The CDR3 is made up of 16 amino acids. Germline V CDR1 and CDR2: MDHEN, SYDVKM. The CDR3 DNA reads TGTGCCAGCAGTCCCCGCGGTGGGACAGCTAATGAAAAACTGTTTTTT. Encoded protein: CASSPRGGTANEKLFF.

The chain joins TRBV4-3 to TRBJ2-2; 8 nucleotides align to TRBD1. J gave up 1 base and V 6 bases, and 4 bases lay outside the gene matches. The germline gives CDR1 LGHNA, CDR2 YSLEER. The length of the CDR3 is 15 residues. The chain's CDR3 is CASRPGTGNTGELFF. For the CDR3, the DNA is TGCGCCAGCAGACCCGGGACAGGGAACACCGGGGAGCTGTTTTTT.

This rearrangement joins TRBV5-1 to TRBJ1-5, with unresolved D. This CDR3 is 13 amino acids long. Trimming removed 3 bases at V and 7 bases at J, with 11 bases between. The V gene's germline CDR1 is SGHRS and CDR2 YFSETQ. CDR3 in amino acids: CASSWEGTQPQHF. DNA of the CDR3: TGCGCCAGCAGCTGGGAGGGAACCCAGCCCCAGCATTTT.

The chain is built from TRBV7-2 and TRBJ2-7; 16 bases match TRBD2. V gave up 7 bases and J gave up 10 bases; unmatched junction bases: 13. Per germline, CDR1 SGHTA and CDR2 FQGNSA. CDR3 length equals 16 residues. CDR3 in DNA: TGTGCCAGCACCCCCTCCGGGACTAGCGGGGGGGGCCCTCAGTACTTC. Its protein is CASTPSGTSGGGPQYF.

The V call is TRBV7-9, the J call TRBJ1-5; D gene uncertain. V was shortened by 5 bases and J by 6 bases, with 20 bases between the two germline ends. This CDR3 spans 16 amino acids. Per germline, CDR1 SEHNR and CDR2 FQNEAQ (reference sequence). The CDR3 reads CASSHIADGEVQPQHF. The CDR3 DNA is TGTGCCAGCAGCCATATCGCTGACGGGGAGGTTCAGCCCCAGCATTTT. The whole variable domain, filled in from reference TRBV7-9 and TRBJ1-5, reads DTGVSQNPRHKITKRGQNVTFRCDPISEHNRLYWYRQTLGQGPEFLTYFQNEAQLEKSRLLSDRFSAERPKGSFSTLEIQRTEQGDSAMYLCASSHIADGEVQPQHFGDGTRLSIL.

The CDR3 is CASSPRNPPWGGELFF. In DNA form, the CDR3 reads TGTGCCAGCAGTCCCAGGAACCCCCCGTGGGGCGGGGAGCTGTTTTTT. The chain has TRBV14 and TRBJ2-2, with D uncertain. V lost 6 bases and J 7 bases, leaving 21 bases between the germline ends. Germline CDR1 is SGHDN and CDR2 is FVKESK. There are 16 residues in the CDR3.

The V call is TRBV11-2, the J call TRBJ1-5; no clear D. V lost 5 bases, J lost 1 base, and 6 bases lay in between. Germline V CDR1 and CDR2: SGHAT, FQNNGV. This CDR3 region has 13 residues. CDR3 DNA: TGTGCCAGCAGCCCACAAAGCAATCAGCCCCAGCATTTT. Protein: CASSPQSNQPQHF.

The rearrangement links TRBV7-2 to TRBJ2-1; 8 bases match TRBD1. The trim removed 5 bases at V and 5 bases at J, leaving 11 bases unmatched. This CDR3 has 16 residues. Germline V CDR1 and CDR2: SGHTA, FQGNSA. For the CDR3, the DNA is TGTGCCAGCAGCCCACAACAGGGGGGTAACGACAATGAGCAGTTCTTC. Amino acid sequence: CASSPQQGGNDNEQFF.

The CDR3 loop is CASSLVGDSRTNEKLFF. The CDR3 DNA is TGTGCCAGCAGCTTAGTTGGGGACAGCCGAACTAATGAAAAACTGTTTTTT. V is TRBV11-3 and J is TRBJ1-4, with 7 bases fitting TRBD1. Trimming cost V 1 base and J 1 base; bases outside gene matches: 6. Germline V gene data show CDR1 as SGHNT and CDR2 as YENEEA. The CDR3 length is 17 residues.

The chain combines TRBV28 with TRBJ1-2; tentative D call: TRBD1 (5 bases). Germline CDR1 and CDR2: MDHEN and SYDVKM. V lost 6 bases, J lost 1 base, and 9 bases lay in between. The CDR3 has 13 amino acids. CDR3 DNA: TGTGCCAGCAGAACTGACAGTAACTATGGCTACACCTTC. This codes for CASRTDSNYGYTF.

J is TRBJ2-4 and V is TRBV7-9; D ambiguous. This CDR3 has 13 residues. The germline V and J ends were trimmed by 3 bases and 5 bases, with 8 bases remaining between them. CDR1 and CDR2 (germline): SEHNR, FQNEAQ (reference sequence). This chain's CDR3 is CASSFGGENIQYF. The CDR3 bases are TGTGCCAGCAGCTTTGGTGGGGAAAACATTCAGTACTTC.

The rearrangement links TRBV9 to TRBJ1-1, with 7 bases lining up with TRBD1. This CDR3 region has 14 residues. The V gene's germline CDR1 is SGDLS and CDR2 YYNGEE. The ends lost 6 bases at V and 1 base at J; junction bases unmatched: 6. The CDR3 sequence is CASNEGQPNTEAFF. Here the CDR3 DNA reads TGTGCCAGCAACGAGGGACAGCCGAACACTGAAGCTTTCTTT. The full variable domain, its missing parts supplied by reference TRBV9 and TRBJ1-1, is DSGVTQTPKHLITATGQRVTLRCSPRSGDLSVYWYQQSLDQGLQFLIQYYNGEERAKGNILERFSAQQFPDLHSELNLSSLELGDSALYFCASNEGQPNTEAFFGQGTRLTVV.

The J gene is TRBJ2-7, the V gene TRBV7-9, with a possible D match to TRBD2 (5 bases). Trimming pared 4 bases from V and 3 bases from J, leaving 13 bases between. The length of the CDR3 is 14 residues. CDR1 and CDR2 (germline): SEHNR, FQNEAQ (reference sequence). DNA for the CDR3: TGTGCCAGCAGCTCAGACCCTGGACTCTACGAGCAGTACTTC. Translating it yields CASSSDPGLYEQYF. Supplemented by reference TRBV7-9 and TRBJ2-7, the full variable domain reads DTGVSQNPRHKITKRGQNVTFRCDPISEHNRLYWYRQTLGQGPEFLTYFQNEAQLEKSRLLSDRFSAERPKGSFSTLEIQRTEQGDSAMYLCASSSDPGLYEQYFGPGTRLTVT.